Here is one TCR beta chain with its context. Its antigen is currently not known. No much larger clone exists at a distance of one base, and base qualities are not known. This entry comes from a study of cytomegalovirus exposure and HLA in healthy donors (dated by TCRdb to 2016 to 2017). About the full investigation: According to an earlier analysis of several hundred of the donors, 150 million to 200 million T cells yielded 90 million to 130 million unique TCR beta sequences and about 280 Gb of sequence data. The number of typed donors differed by locus: about 629-640 for A, B, C, DRB1 and DQB1; 522 for DQA1; fewer than 610 for DPA1; and roughly 450 for DPB1. An early release covering roughly 640 HLA-typed donors comprised approximately 300 gigabases of sequencing data and approximately 85 million unique TCR sequences. To decide whether each TCR beta V gene segment behaved as functional or pseudogenic, an earlier analysis of some 600 of the donors relied on high-throughput TCR beta sequencing. Donor age, sex, ethnicity and CMV serostatus were collected together with the repertoire data. The aim of the study was to test whether cataloging public T cell receptors could identify signatures of past pathogen exposure. All discovery cohort repertoires had been generated using a single sequencing platform. The T cell repertoires of around 670 subjects were profiled by immunosequencing and related to cytomegalovirus serostatus. A separate validation cohort of roughly 130 different subjects was used in addition to the roughly 640-subject first cohort. The later analysis used no new phenotypic data to find candidate immune exposures, relying instead on TCR beta sequences and their occurrence across donors. A later genetic analysis used genome-wide SNP genotypes for about three fifths of the 666 donors, treating that subset as a discovery cohort. Both class I and class II loci were covered by HLA typing, at four-digit resolution. Of the roughly 420 genotyped donors, 75% to 85% were placed in the genetic ancestry cluster associated with self-reported Caucasian donors. Across 398 genotyped donors of the cohort, an average of about 240,000 unique TCR beta nucleotide sequences per donor were sequenced, and 15% to 20% of those sequences were non-productive. The study combined high-throughput TCR immunosequencing, statistical association of individual TCRs with disease status, and machine learning to predict cytomegalovirus infection status. In a later analysis, previously published TCR beta repertoires from 500 to 750 donors were re-analyzed and high-resolution HLA genotyping was added so that TCR occurrence patterns could be studied. About five DR-DQ haplotypes were treated as single units for association and clustering because of strong linkage in the cohort.

The cohort was made up of roughly 670 healthy bone marrow donors. Cohort members were all nominally healthy when sampled, although unrecorded immune exposures were likely present. The donor tested CMV seropositive, placing the donor among the roughly 300 seropositive members of the cohort. A peripheral blood sample was provided by each donor, and peripheral blood mononuclear cells were used for TCR beta sequencing. The Qiagen DNeasy Blood Extraction Kit was used to extract genomic DNA from the blood cell samples. General findings and caveats noted by the study authors: The classifier was reported to diagnose cytomegalovirus status with high specificity and sensitivity in both the original and validation cohorts. Assigning TCR associations to individual alleles was difficult when HLA alleles, especially DR and DQ, strongly co-occurred. Sequencing depth was assumed to be roughly uniform across donors in the presence/absence analyses, though that assumption may not hold. In an earlier analysis of 587 of the donors, most TCR beta V segments appeared in productive rearrangements about 87% or about 30% of the time, broadly matching IMGT annotations. CMV serostatus was the only immune exposure information available for the cohort. A further reported finding was that TCR beta sequences accurately predicted the HLA-A and HLA-B alleles for most subjects in the first cohort. A later analysis reported that several top co-occurrence clusters appeared linked to parvovirus B19, influenza, CMV and Epstein-Barr virus. This cohort had only TCR beta chains sequenced, and the lack of alpha or paired-chain data limited which features could be detected. The earlier analysis of nearly 600 of the donors excluded seventeen rarely observed V segments, including chromosome 9 orphons, because counts were too low. Specific HLA alleles were associated with 15,000 to 20,000 TCR beta sequences at a false discovery rate of 0.05 in a later analysis. Compared with the 666-donor mean, donors in an Asian-associated ancestry cluster had fewer N-insertions in productive TCRs, according to a later genetic analysis. In a later analysis, TCR association rates were found to vary across HLA loci, with the most associated TCRs seen for DRB1 alleles and the fewest for HLA-C alleles. In a later analysis, HLA-associated TCR beta chains were found to be more clonally expanded and to have lower generation probabilities than equally common non-associated chains. Because HLA typing was missing for some donors at each locus, association tests included only the typed subset. Some IMGT-functional V segments, including TRBV6-2 and TRBV6-3, could not be distinguished by the 87-base-pair reads and were therefore excluded. In a later analysis, most CMV-associated TCR beta chains were found to appear HLA-restricted, with HLA associations seemingly driven largely by CMV exposure. Three of the identified cytomegalovirus-associated TCR beta chains were confirmed in vitro to be specific for cytomegalovirus antigens. Linkage disequilibrium might explain the correlated functional status among segregating V segments, but an unknown experimental factor could not be excluded. The study listed 164 TCR beta chains as associated with cytomegalovirus. In a later genetic analysis, a missense DCLRE1C variant was associated with V-gene and J-gene trimming of TCR beta chains, and the association was replicated in an independent cohort. Across donors, most TCR sequences were observed very rarely, whereas some public TCRs were present in many individuals. A cluster of highly shared sequence variants was judged likely to represent a technical artifact of the sequencing pipeline. According to the authors, the approach could potentially be generalized to other disease states and immunological phenotypes.

Between the V and J ends, shortened by 6 bases and 4 bases respectively, the junction contains 20 bases. Via the germline V gene (reference sequence), CDR1 is SEHNR and CDR2 FQNEAQ. From the cysteine up to the phenylalanine, the CDR3 has a length of 16 residues. Of the read, only the CDR3 DNA is kept; its 48 bases are in frame from base 1. Receptors were amplified or captured by the immunoSEQ multiplex PCR assay. A mixture of 60 forward primers for TCR Vbeta segments and 13 reverse primers for TCR Jbeta segments was used in the multiplex PCR. A multiplex PCR assay on genomic DNA amplified the CDR3 region of rearranged TCR beta genes. On the Illumina HiSeq System, the amplified TCR beta libraries were sequenced as 87-base-pair reads. The authors processed their data as follows. A later analysis tallied tens of millions of unique TCR beta chains across the approximately 670 repertoires, and some 10 million of those chains were shared by two or more donors. Raw reads were error-corrected and collapsed into unique sequences by a nearest-neighbor algorithm in which closely related sequences were merged to remove PCR and sequencing errors. Alignment of CDR3 sequences to IMGT reference sequences was used to assign V, D and J gene segments. Each retained sequence needed at least a six-nucleotide match to both a V gene segment and a J gene segment. A rearrangement was called productive if the CDR3 had no stop codons and remained in frame with V and J, and every other rearrangement was called non-productive. CDR3 was defined by IMGT convention, running from the second conserved V-encoded cysteine to the conserved J-encoded phenylalanine. The earlier analysis of 450 to 750 of the donors excluded any sequence lacking an unambiguous match to a single V gene segment. In an earlier analysis of roughly 600 of the donors, a V segment was called functional when productive rearrangements were above 56.7%, and segregating when the standard deviation between donors exceeded 5%. A statistical classification framework was developed to diagnose cytomegalovirus status using the catalog of TCR beta chain sequences. A later analysis assigned V and J genes by comparing TCR nucleotide sequences with IMGT/GENE-DB human TR gene sequences. A later analysis assigned CDR3 sequences and most-parsimonious VDJ recombination scenarios with the TCRdist pipeline. In a later analysis, every TCR beta chain was defined by the combination of its CDR3 amino acid sequence and its V-gene family, and reads without a unique V-gene family were dropped. In a later analysis, 550 to 650 highly shared, low-generation-probability nucleotide sequences were removed to address suspected cross-contamination and a sequencing artifact. For each public chain, a later analysis derived a clonal expansion index from normalized ranks of inferred template counts within each repertoire. Generation probabilities in a later analysis came from a VDJ recombination model fitted to out-of-frame rearrangements, and those results were checked against IGoR. Hypergeometric tests were used in a later analysis to score TCR-TCR, TCR-HLA and TCR-CMV co-occurrence, with a repertoire-size bias correction applied to the TCR pairs. False discovery rates were estimated in a later analysis by permuting HLA or CMV assignments 20 times. In a later analysis, co-occurring TCRs were grouped using DBSCAN, and TCRdist sequence similarity was added for clustering within HLA-allele-positive subsets. Repertoires with fewer than 30,000 or more than 120,000 public chains were left out of co-occurrence clustering, as were about 5 repertoires with anomalous nucleotide sharing. TCRdb took over this immuneACCESS table, retaining in-frame rearrangements with V and J assigned. Such tables are incomplete; in checked studies, under half of the missing clones stem from an unresolved V gene, and the remainder is unexplained. V, J and clone size reflect that table, while D and trimming were determined from the DNA. The sample profile shows approximately 170,000 clones; 77% of them were found once. 2.6% of the sample belongs to the ten largest clones.

The sequence came from a woman aged 40 to 50 in good health and CMV-seropositive. Input material: PBMCs. The sequence links TRBV7-9 to TRBJ2-3; a tentative D call is TRBD2 (6 bases match). The sequence in DNA is TGTGCCAGCAGTCCCTTGGCGGGACCCTCCCCAGATACGCAGTATTTT. Translated, it reads CASSPLAGPSPDTQYF.